Presented here are 12 T cell receptor beta chains from one specimen sequenced in a study of T-cell memory formation after mild COVID-19. TCRdb re-called the 5' RACE reads with MiXCR, one entry per CDR3 protein. The sample consists of roughly 280,000 distinct CDR3 sequences, under 20% of them appearing once. The sample taken for sequencing was PBMCs or a T cell subset sorted from them (not recorded which). Receptors originate from a young man who had mild COVID-19 (a few samples of this study predate the infection). Cell type and time point are not known.

The rearrangement joins TRBV20-1 to TRBJ1-6; possible D gene TRBD1, 6 bases. The CDR3 length is 12 residues. Trimming removed 6 bases from V and 10 bases from J, with 13 bases in between. Germline values: CDR1 DFQATT, CDR2 SNEGSKA (reference sequence). CDR3: CSAADRGSPLHF. The CDR3 DNA sequence: TGCAGTGCCGCGGACAGAGGCTCACCCCTCCACTTT.

There are a few counts of this clonotype. V usage is TRBV5-1 and J usage is TRBJ2-1; D unclear. The germline V gene has CDR1 SGHRS and CDR2 YFSETQ. Trimming removed 0 bases from V and 7 bases from J, with 11 bases in between. The CDR3 runs to 14 residues. The CDR3 sequence is CASSLVGGFNEQFF. Written as DNA, the CDR3 is TGCGCCAGCAGCTTGGTAGGCGGATTTAATGAGCAGTTCTTC.

Points on this clonotype: Germline and junction disagree at one end, which may indicate a read error. The chain joins TRBV7-9 to TRBJ2-2, with 7 nucleotides matching TRBD1. The CDR3 sequence is 17 residues long. Looked up from germline, CDR1 is SEHNR and CDR2 is FQNEAQ (reference sequence). The CDR3 DNA reads as TGTGCCAGCAGCTTAGAATACAGGGGATCGAACACCGTGGAGCTGTTTTTT. It codes for CASSLEYRGSNTVELFF.

This clonotype was picked up a small number of times. CDR3 sequence (DNA): TGCGCCAGCAGCTTCGGGGGGCTAGGGACCGGGGAGCTGTTTTTT. This codes for CASSFGGLGTGELFF. The rearrangement joins TRBV5-1 to TRBJ2-2; weak D call: TRBD2 (7 bases). Germline CDR1 reads SGHRS; CDR2 reads YFSETQ. Trimming removed 2 bases from V and 5 bases from J, with 13 bases in between. The CDR3 totals 15 residues.

The rearrangement uses TRBV12-3 or TRBV12-4 and TRBJ2-3; TRBD2 aligns across 7 bases. CDR3 length equals 12 residues. Trimming cost V 6 bases and J 4 bases; bases outside gene matches: 1. The CDR3 sequence is CASSTSADTQYF. The CDR3 region has the DNA TGTGCCAGCAGCACTAGCGCAGATACGCAGTATTTT.

V usage is TRBV7-3 and J usage is TRBJ2-1; D is possibly TRBD1 (5 bases). V lost 5 bases and J lost 3, with 20 bases in between. The CDR3 loop spans 17 amino acids. Germline V CDR1 and CDR2: SGHTA, FQGTGA. The CDR3 sequence is CASSAQGRRGNYNEQFF. The CDR3 region has the DNA TGTGCCAGCAGCGCCCAGGGAAGAAGGGGCAACTACAATGAGCAGTTCTTC.

The chain recombines TRBV29-1 with TRBJ2-2; D is uncertain. The germline CDR1 and CDR2 sequences are SQVTM and ANQGSEA. V lost 5 bases and J lost 3, with 13 bases in between. There are 14 residues in the CDR3. The DNA of the CDR3 is TGCAGCGTTAGGACCCATCCGTACACCGGGGAGCTGTTTTTT. This translates into CSVRTHPYTGELFF.

In this sample, this clonotype turned up a few times. The V gene is TRBV7-2, the J gene TRBJ1-1; tentative D call: TRBD1 (6 bases). The CDR3 totals 13 residues. Germline V gives CDR1 SGHTA, CDR2 FQGNSA. Trimming removed 4 bases from V and 6 bases from J, with 12 bases in between. The CDR3 region is CASSSYTGSEAFF. As DNA, the CDR3 is TGTGCCAGCAGCTCTTATACAGGGTCTGAAGCTTTCTTT.

The chain joins TRBV20-1 to TRBJ2-7, with a weak D call TRBD2 (5 bases). The CDR3 length is 15 residues. Germline loops: CDR1 DFQATT, CDR2 SNEGSKA (reference sequence). Trimming took off 6 bases at V and 5 bases at J, with 23 bases between the two ends. This CDR3 is CSAHTPTRAADEQYF. The CDR3, as DNA: TGCAGTGCCCACACACCGACGCGGGCGGCCGACGAGCAGTACTTC.

The J gene is TRBJ1-1, the V gene TRBV2; D uncertain. The CDR3 runs to 15 residues. CDR1 SNHLY and CDR2 FYNNEI come from the germline V gene. V was clipped by 1 base and J by 0 bases, with 9 bases between them. This chain's CDR3 is CASSEDVGMNTEAFF. The CDR3 DNA is TGTGCCAGCAGTGAAGATGTGGGCATGAACACTGAAGCTTTCTTT. The variable domain in full, with the rest retrieved from reference TRBV2 and TRBJ1-1, is EPEVTQTPSHQVTQMGQEVILRCVPISNHLYFYWYRQILGQKVEFLVSFYNNEISEKSEIFDDQFSVERPDGSNFTLKIRSTKLEDSAMYFCASSEDVGMNTEAFFGQGTRLTVV.

This clonotype was counted only a few times. The rearrangement joins TRBV7-2 to TRBJ1-1; D gene unclear. From germline, CDR1 is SGHTA and CDR2 FQGNSA. The CDR3 contains 15 residues. Trimming took off 2 bases at V and 6 bases at J, with 16 bases between the two ends. CDR3 protein: CASSLTVGMRAEAFF. CDR3 DNA: TGTGCCAGCAGCTTAACAGTTGGAATGAGAGCTGAAGCTTTCTTT.

The genes are TRBV6-5 and TRBJ2-3, with D tentatively TRBD1 or TRBD2 (6 bases each). The CDR3 has 16 residues. V was trimmed by 0 bases and J by 6 bases, leaving 16 bases between them. The germline V gene has CDR1 MNHEY and CDR2 SVGAGI. CDR3 sequence reads: CASSYSPRGAYDTQYF. In DNA form, the CDR3 reads TGTGCCAGCAGTTACTCCCCAAGGGGGGCGTACGATACGCAGTATTTT.